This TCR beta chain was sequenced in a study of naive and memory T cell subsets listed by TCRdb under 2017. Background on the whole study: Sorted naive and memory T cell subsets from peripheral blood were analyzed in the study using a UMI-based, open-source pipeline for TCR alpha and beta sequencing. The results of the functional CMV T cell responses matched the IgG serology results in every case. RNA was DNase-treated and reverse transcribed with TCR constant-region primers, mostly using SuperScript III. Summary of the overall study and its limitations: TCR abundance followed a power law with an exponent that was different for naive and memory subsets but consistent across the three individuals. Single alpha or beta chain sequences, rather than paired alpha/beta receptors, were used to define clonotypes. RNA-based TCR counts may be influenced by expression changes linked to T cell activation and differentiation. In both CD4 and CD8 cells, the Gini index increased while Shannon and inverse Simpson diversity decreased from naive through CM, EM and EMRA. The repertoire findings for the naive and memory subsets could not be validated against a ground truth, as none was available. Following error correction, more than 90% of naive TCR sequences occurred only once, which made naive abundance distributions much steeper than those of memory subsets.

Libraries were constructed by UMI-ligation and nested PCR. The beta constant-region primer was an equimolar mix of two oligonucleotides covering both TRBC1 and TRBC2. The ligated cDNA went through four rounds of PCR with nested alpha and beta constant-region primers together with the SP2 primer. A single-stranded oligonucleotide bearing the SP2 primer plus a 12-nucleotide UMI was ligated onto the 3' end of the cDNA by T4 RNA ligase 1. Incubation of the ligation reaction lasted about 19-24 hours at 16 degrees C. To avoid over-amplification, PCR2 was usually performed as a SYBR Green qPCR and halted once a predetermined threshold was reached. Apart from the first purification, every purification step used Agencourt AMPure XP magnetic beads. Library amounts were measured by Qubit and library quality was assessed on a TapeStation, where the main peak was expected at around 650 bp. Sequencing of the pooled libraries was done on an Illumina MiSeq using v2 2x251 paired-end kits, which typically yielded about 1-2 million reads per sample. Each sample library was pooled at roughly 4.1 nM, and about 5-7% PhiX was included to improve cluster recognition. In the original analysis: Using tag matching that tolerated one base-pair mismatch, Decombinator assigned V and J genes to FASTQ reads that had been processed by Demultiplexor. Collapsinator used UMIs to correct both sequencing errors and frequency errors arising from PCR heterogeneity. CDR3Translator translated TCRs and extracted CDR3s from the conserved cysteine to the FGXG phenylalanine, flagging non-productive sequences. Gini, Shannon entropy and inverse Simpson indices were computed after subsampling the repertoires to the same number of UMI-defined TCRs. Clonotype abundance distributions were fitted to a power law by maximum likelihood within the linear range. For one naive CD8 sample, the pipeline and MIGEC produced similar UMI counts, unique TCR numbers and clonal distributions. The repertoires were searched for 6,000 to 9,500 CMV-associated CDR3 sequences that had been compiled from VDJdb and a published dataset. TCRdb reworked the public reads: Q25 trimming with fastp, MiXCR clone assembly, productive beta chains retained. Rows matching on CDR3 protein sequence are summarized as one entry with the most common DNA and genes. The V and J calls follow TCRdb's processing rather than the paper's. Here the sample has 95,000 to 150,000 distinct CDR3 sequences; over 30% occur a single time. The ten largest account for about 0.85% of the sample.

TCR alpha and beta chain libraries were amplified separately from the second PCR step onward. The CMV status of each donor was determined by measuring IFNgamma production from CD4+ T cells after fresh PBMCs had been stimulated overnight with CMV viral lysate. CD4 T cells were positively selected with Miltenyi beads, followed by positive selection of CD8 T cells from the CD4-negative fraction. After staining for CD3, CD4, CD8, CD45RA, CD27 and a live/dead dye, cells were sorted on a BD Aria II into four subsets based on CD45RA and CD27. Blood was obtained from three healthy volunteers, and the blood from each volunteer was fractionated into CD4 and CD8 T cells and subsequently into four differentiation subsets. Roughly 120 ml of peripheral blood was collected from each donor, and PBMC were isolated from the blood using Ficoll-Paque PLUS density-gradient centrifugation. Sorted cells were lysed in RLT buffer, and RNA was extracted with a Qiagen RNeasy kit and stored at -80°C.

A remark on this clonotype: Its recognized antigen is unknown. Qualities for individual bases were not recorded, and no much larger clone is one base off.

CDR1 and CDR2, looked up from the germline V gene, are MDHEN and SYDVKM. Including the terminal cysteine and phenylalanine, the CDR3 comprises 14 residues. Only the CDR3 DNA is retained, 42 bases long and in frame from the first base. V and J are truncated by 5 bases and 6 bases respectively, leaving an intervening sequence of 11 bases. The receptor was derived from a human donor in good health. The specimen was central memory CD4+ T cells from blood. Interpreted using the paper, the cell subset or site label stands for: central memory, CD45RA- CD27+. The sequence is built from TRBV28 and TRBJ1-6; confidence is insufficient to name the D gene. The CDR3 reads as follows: CASSRTAANSPLHF. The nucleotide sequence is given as TGTGCCAGCAGTAGAACGGCTGCTAATTCACCCCTCCACTTT.